This T cell receptor (beta chain) was sequenced for a study of T cells in Graves' hyperthyroidism and ophthalmopathy. Study-wide results and caveats: A model of 13 V-J features distinguished ophthalmopathy from stable hyperthyroidism. Most expanded thyroid clonotypes above 0.001 recurred in blood.

This clonotype was counted a few times. Its antigen is unknown. The ends were cut back, 3 bases at V and 2 bases at J, with 14 bases in the middle. The germline V gene encodes CDR1 LNHNV and CDR2 YYDKDF (reference sequence). The CDR3 has 15 amino acids. The source material, RNA transcripts, was used to amplify TCR beta CDR3 regions. The TCR CDR3 was amplified in a first-round RT-PCR using the HTBI primer set. TCRdb redid the calling of the multiplex PCR reads with MiXCR, one entry per CDR3 protein. The table shows fewer than 650,000 distinct CDR3 sequences, with about 15% occurring only once. Newly diagnosed hyperthyroidism, duration under 2 months, in patients aged 18 to 65. Exclusions: uncontrolled infection, other autoimmune disease, pregnancy, lactation.

Sequenced material: blood. The receptor comes from a woman in her twenties or thirties with Graves' hyperthyroidism that later progressed to Graves' ophthalmopathy. V is TRBV15 and J is TRBJ2-7, with a possible D match to TRBD2 (7 bases). CDR3 residues: CATSRGGAGAYEQYF. DNA of the CDR3: TGTGCCACCAGCAGGGGGGGGGCGGGAGCCTACGAGCAGTACTTC.